This entry is about one TCR beta chain. Its target antigen remains unknown. No per-base quality is available; no much larger clone lies one base away. The CDR3 regions of human TCRbeta chains were analyzed by immunosequencing. As for the authors' bioinformatics: TCRs in the repertoires were matched against a reference library of SARS-CoV-2-specific TCRs that had been generated with the MIRA antigen-specificity platform. Breadth meant the fraction of unique TCRs that were SARS-CoV-2-associated, whereas depth meant the fraction of total T cells that were SARS-CoV-2-associated. Using the MIRA data, each spike-specific TCR was mapped to the spike region that the TCR reacts to and placed in a CD4 or CD8 class. Log10-transformed breadth and depth values were compared by one-way ANOVA with Sidak's multiple comparisons tests. The clones in this table, taken by TCRdb from immuneACCESS, are in-frame only. Not every clone is retained; where verified, under half of the shortfall comes from an unresolved V gene, and the cause of the rest is unknown. V and J calls and clone size are as listed in that table; D and trimming were resolved from the DNA. A total of 150,000 or so clones appear in this sample, 90% to 95% of them only once. In total, the top ten clones hold just over 5% of the sample.

Cut back by 1 base and 3 bases, the V and J ends lie 9 bases apart. Inclusive of the bounding cysteine and phenylalanine, the CDR3 is 14 residues long. The DNA shown is the 42-base CDR3, in frame from base 1. The CDR1 and CDR2 encoded by the germline V gene are MNHNS and SASEGT. This sample is part of a study of T cell responses to AZD1222 COVID-19 vaccine (dated by TCRdb to 2020 to 2022). For the study in its entirety: TCR sequencing covered 233 trial participants: some 210 given two doses of AZD1222 and approximately 25 given two doses of MenACWY control vaccine. Enrollment into the trials was organized by age into subgroups of 18-55, 56-69 and 70-plus years, and those subgroups contained about 150, 27 and 61 TCR-sequenced participants, respectively.

The time point label, read with the paper, signifies: about 28 days (+/-7) after the second vaccine dose. AZD1222 recipients with second doses at about 4 weeks or about 12 weeks were pooled, because spike-specific TCR depth and breadth did not differ between schedules. Vaccinee samples were obtained from the UK trials COV001 and COV002, which included a single-blind randomized controlled phase 2/3 trial of AZD1222 (ChAdOx1 nCoV-19) in healthy adults. For TCRbeta chain sequencing, PBMC samples were collected from trial participants at day 0 and at day 28 after the second dose. Study-wide findings and limitations: Most participants were white British and females outnumbered males, and the authors suggested that clonal diversity may have been underestimated. Because no samples from the day 14 peak response were available, repertoires could be characterized only after the peak T cell response. A significant rise in spike-specific TCR breadth and depth was observed after two AZD1222 doses relative to day 0 and relative to MenACWY recipients. The whole spike protein was spanned by vaccine-associated CD4 TCRs, and dominant responses were seen in regions 160-218 and 743-854. Reportedly, almost half of the unique spike-specific TCRs recognized epitopes lying outside the regions that are mutated in the B.1.351 and B.1.1.7 variants. Conclusions about previously exposed vaccinees were limited because only six AZD1222 recipients were SARS-CoV-2 seropositive at baseline. In the small 56-69-year group, the increase in depth fell short of significance, most likely because of low power.

The V and J segments used are TRBV6-1 and TRBJ1-1; no D gene call is confident. The receptor was isolated from an adult who received the AZD1222 COVID-19 vaccine. The sequencing used peripheral blood, collected 28 days after the second AZD1222 dose. The nucleotides are TGTGCCAGCAGTGAAGGCCAGATCGACACTGAAGCTTTCTTT. The translation is CASSEGQIDTEAFF.